These 32 T cell receptor beta chains originate from one sample sequenced in a study of blood T cell repertoires in COVID-19. Sequencing was performed with immunoSEQ multiplex PCR; in TCRdb, only in-frame clones are kept and a portion is missing. The profile shows around 240,000 clones, roughly 83% of them singletons. Sequencing was carried out using peripheral blood. These receptor sequences come from a woman in her fifties or sixties with acute or convalescent COVID-19.

The chain is built from TRBV2 and TRBJ2-7, with 7 bases that match TRBD2. With 10 bases clipped from V and 2 bases from J, the junction kept 8 bases outside the gene matches. CDR1 is SNHLY and CDR2 is FYNNEI in the germline V gene. This CDR3 is built from 13 residues. The CDR3 DNA sequence: TGTGCCATATTATCGGGAGGCACCTACGAGCAGTACTTC. This gives the protein CAILSGGTYEQYF.

The chain employs TRBV11-3 and TRBJ2-5; the match to TRBD2 covers 11 bases. Losses at the gene ends were 2 bases for V and 4 bases for J; bases not matched to a gene: 3. This CDR3 region has 15 residues. Germline CDR1 reads SGHNT; CDR2 reads YENEEA. Here the CDR3 reads CASSLLAGGPETQYF. The CDR3 DNA is TGTGCCAGCAGCTTATTAGCGGGGGGGCCAGAGACCCAGTACTTC. Full variable domain (rest looked up from reference TRBV11-3 and TRBJ2-5): EAGVVQSPRYKIIEKKQPVAFWCNPISGHNTLYWYLQNLGQGPELLIRYENEEAVDDSQLPKDRFSAERLKGVDSTLKIQPAELGDSAVYLCASSLLAGGPETQYFGPGTRLLVL.

This chain uses TRBV7-9 with TRBJ2-2; possible D gene TRBD1, 8 bases. This CDR3 has 16 amino acids. Germline CDR1 SEHNR, CDR2 FQNEAQ (reference sequence). The V gene lost 5 bases and the J gene lost 6 bases, with 19 bases spanning the gap. In DNA, the CDR3 is TGTGCCAGCAGCCGGAGCGGGACAGGCGCCCCCGGGGAGCTGTTTTTT. Translating it yields CASSRSGTGAPGELFF.

J is TRBJ2-7 and V is TRBV5-4; perhaps TRBD1 as D (6 bases). Germline CDR1 and CDR2: SGHNT and YYREEE (reference sequence). The CDR3 contains 15 residues. Trimming removed 0 bases at V and 2 bases at J, with 12 bases between. Here the CDR3 DNA reads TGTGCCAGCAGCTTGGAACAGGGTCGCGCCTACGAGCAGTACTTC. Its translation: CASSLEQGRAYEQYF.

V and J are TRBV30 and TRBJ1-1; the D is unclear. V was cut by 1 base and J by 3 bases, with 15 bases left in between. Germline lookup yields CDR1 GTSNPN and CDR2 SVGIG (reference sequence). This CDR3 spans 15 amino acids. As DNA, the CDR3 is TGTGCCTGGAGTGACAGAGAGCTTATCGACACTGAAGCTTTCTTT. Protein product: CAWSDRELIDTEAFF.

The chain carries TRBV30 and TRBJ2-1; D is unclear. The germline V gene encodes CDR1 GTSNPN and CDR2 SVGIG (reference sequence). The CDR3 has 13 residues. V was pared by 0 bases and J by 2 bases, with 5 bases between. CDR3 protein: CAWSVRAYNEQFF. CDR3 coding DNA: TGTGCCTGGAGTGTAAGAGCCTACAATGAGCAGTTCTTC.

This sequence joins TRBV19 and TRBJ2-3; 9 bases are shared with TRBD2. The V segment lost 3 bases and the J segment 2 bases; nucleotides outside the gene matches: 3. The germline V gene has CDR1 LNHDA and CDR2 SQIVND (reference sequence). The CDR3 extends over 15 amino acids. The CDR3 sequence is CASSMTSGDTDTQYF. The CDR3 DNA reads TGTGCCAGTAGTATGACTAGCGGAGACACAGATACGCAGTATTTT. The complete variable domain, with remaining parts taken from reference TRBV19 and TRBJ2-3, reads DGGITQSPKYLFRKEGQNVTLSCEQNLNHDAMYWYRQDPGQGLRLIYYSQIVNDFQKGDIAEGYSVSREKKESFPLTVTSAQKNPTAFYLCASSMTSGDTDTQYFGPGTRLTVL.

J is TRBJ1-1 and V is TRBV4-1; tentatively, D is TRBD1 (6 bases). The CDR3 length is 12 residues. CDR1 is MGHRA, CDR2 YSYEKL, per germline. Trimming cost V 3 bases and J 11 bases, with 13 bases left between them. Here the CDR3 DNA reads TGCGCCAGCAGCCATCCCGGGGGGCACGCTTTCTTT. Protein product: CASSHPGGHAFF.

V and J are TRBV21-1 and TRBJ2-3; the table's D gene call, TRBD2, was not cross checked with the DNA. TRBV21-1 is designated a pseudogene. The CDR3 contains 16 residues. CDR3 coding DNA: TGTGCCAGCAGCATCCCTAGCGGGAGATTGGCAGATACGCAGTATTTT. This sequence encodes CASSIPSGRLADTQYF.

V and J are TRBV18 and TRBJ1-6; 7 bases match TRBD1. With 3 bases clipped from V and 10 bases from J, the junction kept 9 bases outside the gene matches. The CDR3 is 15 residues long. Germline CDR1 KGHSH, CDR2 LQKENI. DNA for the CDR3: TGTGCCAGCTCACCCCAGACAGGGAGGCAGTCACCCCTCCACTTT. This sequence encodes CASSPQTGRQSPLHF.

In regard to this clone: Distinct nucleotide sequences in the sample also encode this CDR3. This chain connects TRBV11-3 to TRBJ2-1; D ambiguous. Germline V gene lookup returns CDR1 SGHNT and CDR2 YENEEA. The CDR3 is 13 residues long. The V end was cut by 1 base, the J end by 5 bases, with 6 bases between. DNA of the CDR3: TGTGCCAGCAGCTTAGGGCGGAACAATGAGCAGTTCTTC. This sequence encodes CASSLGRNNEQFF.

CDR3 sequence (DNA): TGTGCCAGCAGCGCCCAGAGTACGGGGGACACCTTC. It is translated as CASSAQSTGDTF. The rearrangement uses TRBV5-6 and TRBJ1-2; TRBD1 might be the D (5 bases). V was trimmed by 4 bases and J by 12 bases, leaving 16 bases between them. Germline assignment: CDR1 SGHDT and CDR2 YYEEEE. This CDR3 has 12 residues. Drawing the rest from reference TRBV5-6 and TRBJ1-2, the complete variable domain is DAGVTQSPTHLIKTRGQQVTLRCSPKSGHDTVSWYQQALGQGPQFIFQYYEEEERQRGNFPDRFSGHQFPNYSSELNVNALLLGDSALYLCASSAQSTGDTFGSGTRLTVV.

The chain links TRBV11-2 to TRBJ2-3, with TRBD2 identical over 13 bases. Germline lookup yields CDR1 SGHAT and CDR2 FQNNGV. The CDR3 extends over 16 amino acids. V was clipped by 6 bases and J by 1 base; unmatched bases: 4. The CDR3 sequence is CASRGLAGSRTDTQYF. The CDR3 DNA sequence: TGTGCCAGCAGGGGACTAGCGGGAAGTCGCACAGATACGCAGTATTTT.

V is TRBV28 and J is TRBJ1-2; D call uncertain. The V end lost 3 bases, the J end lost 2 bases, and 10 bases lay between the germline ends. The CDR3 covers 14 residues. The V gene's germline CDR1 is MDHEN and CDR2 SYDVKM. CDR3 in amino acids: CASSFPRSNYGYTF. For the CDR3, the DNA is TGTGCCAGCAGTTTTCCACGGTCAAACTATGGCTACACCTTC.

The chain links TRBV30 to TRBJ2-6; D ambiguous. Germline CDR1 is GTSNPN and CDR2 is SVGIG (reference sequence). The CDR3 has 15 amino acids. Between the trimmed V and J ends, which lost 2 bases and 0 bases, there was a span of 8 bases. CDR3 sequence reads: CAWSISSSGANVLTF. For the CDR3, the DNA is TGTGCCTGGAGTATATCGAGCTCTGGGGCCAACGTCCTGACTTTC.

The chain employs TRBV30 and TRBJ1-1; D possibly corresponds to TRBD1 (6 bases). CDR1 GTSNPN and CDR2 SVGIG come from the germline V gene (reference sequence). The CDR3 length is 15 residues. V lost 7 bases and J 5 bases, leaving 23 bases between the germline ends. The CDR3 DNA reads TGTGCCTACACGGGACACCCGGAGCGGATAACTGAAGCTTTCTTT. Amino acids: CAYTGHPERITEAFF.

The rearrangement joins TRBV10-1 to TRBJ2-7; 9 bases match TRBD1. Germline V lookup: CDR1 WNHNN, CDR2 SYGVQD (reference sequence). J lost 4 bases, V lost 6 bases, and 7 bases had no gene match. The CDR3 spans 14 residues. The CDR3 reads CASRDRGKRYEQYF. CDR3 sequence (DNA): TGCGCCAGCAGGGACAGGGGTAAGAGGTACGAGCAGTACTTC.

The chain joins TRBV7-9 to TRBJ1-5, with TRBD1 identical over 7 bases. V trimming: 5 bases; J trimming: 5 bases; junction bases outside the gene matches: 6. Germline V lookup: CDR1 SEHNR, CDR2 FQNEAQ (reference sequence). The CDR3 sequence is 14 residues long. CDR3 sequence reads: CASSQGGGDQPQHF. The CDR3 DNA reads as TGTGCCAGCAGCCAGGGGGGAGGAGATCAGCCCCAGCATTTT. Supplemented by reference TRBV7-9 and TRBJ1-5, the full variable domain reads DTGVSQNPRHKITKRGQNVTFRCDPISEHNRLYWYRQTLGQGPEFLTYFQNEAQLEKSRLLSDRFSAERPKGSFSTLEIQRTEQGDSAMYLCASSQGGGDQPQHFGDGTRLSIL.

This sequence joins TRBV4-1 and TRBJ1-2; 8 bases fit TRBD1. There are 15 residues in the CDR3. CDR1 MGHRA and CDR2 YSYEKL come from the germline V gene. The V segment lost 4 bases and the J segment 4 bases; nucleotides outside the gene matches: 8. The CDR3 bases are TGCGCCAGCAGCCCCCGAGGTACAGGGGGCTATGGCTACACCTTC. It codes for CASSPRGTGGYGYTF.

This clone was seen only once. The genes are TRBV7-2 and TRBJ2-5; a possible D gene is TRBD1 (6 bases). There are 14 residues in the CDR3. Trimming removed 5 bases from V and 7 bases from J, with 17 bases in between. Germline assignment: CDR1 SGHTA and CDR2 FQGNSA. CDR3 coding DNA: TGTGCCAGCAGCCGGACAGATTCTCGTCGGACCCAGTACTTC. Amino acid sequence: CASSRTDSRRTQYF.

The chain carries TRBV7-2 and TRBJ1-3; possible D gene TRBD1, 5 bases. The CDR3 has 17 amino acids. From germline, CDR1 is SGHTA and CDR2 FQGNSA. The V gene lost 3 bases and the J gene lost 2 bases, with 17 bases spanning the gap. This chain's CDR3 is CASSFTPGREAGNTIYF. The CDR3 DNA is TGTGCCAGCAGCTTTACCCCGGGCAGGGAGGCTGGAAACACCATATATTTT.

Only one count was recorded for this clone. The V gene is TRBV10-3, the J gene TRBJ1-3; D unresolved. CDR3 length: 12 residues. The V end was cut by 6 bases, the J end by 3 bases, with 6 bases between. Germline loops: CDR1 ENHRY, CDR2 SYGVKD. The CDR3 DNA follows: TGTGCCATCAGACGGGATGGAAACACCATATATTTT. This encodes CAIRRDGNTIYF.

V is TRBV19 and J is TRBJ1-2; 8 positions match TRBD1. The germline V gene has CDR1 LNHDA and CDR2 SQIVND (reference sequence). This CDR3 is built from 13 residues. The V and J ends lost 6 bases and 6 bases, in that order; junction bases with no gene match: 6. The CDR3 reads CASRDRAKDGYTF. For the CDR3, the DNA is TGTGCCAGTAGGGACAGGGCGAAAGATGGCTACACCTTC.

This rearrangement joins TRBV6-1 to TRBJ1-3; 10 bases agree with TRBD1. CDR3 length: 16 amino acids. V lost 4 bases to trimming and J lost 0 bases; unmatched junction nucleotides: 3. Per the germline V gene, CDR1 is MNHNS and CDR2 is SASEGT. The CDR3 sequence is CASSARDRGSGNTIYF. The CDR3 DNA sequence: TGTGCCAGCAGTGCCAGGGACAGGGGCTCTGGAAACACCATATATTTT.

Concerning this clone itself: The sample carries other DNA sequences with the same CDR3. The V gene is TRBV28, the J gene TRBJ1-3; 11 bases align to TRBD1. The CDR3 sequence is 16 residues long. Trimming took 5 bases from V and 4 from J; bases not matched to a gene: 7. Germline CDR1 and CDR2: MDHEN and SYDVKM. The CDR3 here is CASSTPGQGAGNTIYF. The CDR3 region has the DNA TGTGCCAGCAGTACACCCGGACAGGGGGCGGGAAACACCATATATTTT.

V usage is TRBV28 and J usage is TRBJ1-1, with D maybe TRBD1 (5 bases). V lost 5 bases, J lost 3 bases, and 13 bases lay in between. Per germline, CDR1 MDHEN and CDR2 SYDVKM. CDR3 length: 14 amino acids. The CDR3 DNA reads as TGTGCCAGCAGTGCCTCTCCAGGGTACACTGAAGCTTTCTTT. It specifies CASSASPGYTEAFF.

This chain uses TRBV3-1 (or the pseudogene TRBV3-2) with TRBJ2-7; TRBD1 is a possible D gene (5 bases). V was trimmed by 4 bases and J by 2 bases, leaving 15 bases between them. Germline CDR1 reads LGHDT; CDR2 reads YNNKEL (reference sequence). The CDR3 length is 15 residues. CDR3 DNA: TGTGCCAGCAGCCCCAGAGAGACAGACACCTACGAGCAGTACTTC. Amino acids: CASSPRETDTYEQYF.

The chain employs TRBV6-5 and TRBJ1-6, with unresolved D. V lost 10 bases and J lost 5, with 12 bases in between. CDR1 and CDR2 (germline): MNHEY, SVGAGI. The CDR3 extends over 13 amino acids. In nucleotides, the CDR3 is TGTGCCACCAGACTGCTGGATAATTCACCCCTCCACTTT. Translation: CATRLLDNSPLHF.

V is TRBV7-2 and J is TRBJ2-5; D gene unclear. Per the germline V gene, CDR1 is SGHTA and CDR2 is FQGNSA. This CDR3 is 16 amino acids long. Trimming stripped 2 bases from V and 2 bases from J, with 15 bases between. CDR3 sequence (DNA): TGTGCCAGCAGCTTATCCCTTCTAGTACTGCAAGAGACCCAGTACTTC. Amino acid sequence: CASSLSLLVLQETQYF.

The chain couples TRBV28 to TRBJ2-1; 9 nucleotides line up with TRBD2. V dropped 7 bases and J dropped 8; count of bases not matched to a gene: 6. The CDR3 has 13 amino acids. Germline CDR1 is MDHEN and CDR2 is SYDVKM. In DNA, the CDR3 is TGTGCCAGCACCCCTGCGGGGGGGCATGAGCAGTTCTTC. It is translated as CASTPAGGHEQFF.

This chain joins TRBV4-2 and TRBJ1-4; D remains ambiguous. Looked up from germline, CDR1 is LGHNA and CDR2 is YNFKEQ. The CDR3 length is 16 residues. Trimming pared 0 bases from V and 5 bases from J, leaving 13 bases between. The CDR3 nucleotides are TGTGCCAGCAGCCAAGAGCAAGGGAGTCTCAATGAAAAACTGTTTTTT. It codes for CASSQEQGSLNEKLFF.

The chain combines TRBV6-6 with TRBJ1-5; D is uncertain. The germline V gene has CDR1 MNHNY and CDR2 SVGAGI (reference sequence). Between the trimmed V and J ends, which lost 2 bases and 3 bases, there was a span of 5 bases. The length of the CDR3 is 13 residues. CDR3 bases: TGTGCCAGCAGTTACGGCAACAATCAGCCCCAGCATTTT. It codes for CASSYGNNQPQHF.